The T cell receptor (beta chain) described here comes from a study of shared clonotypes between healthy human individuals. Study results and caveats: Sampling used blood alone; tissue repertoires probably differ.

Nashville, Tennessee was home to all donors, who were Caucasian adults. Produced via immunoSEQ multiplex PCR; TCRdb's table is partial and in-frame only. The table records roughly 500,000 clones, almost 97% of them present only once. This clone was seen a single time. Antigen: not known. This sequence originates from a woman aged 30 to 39 in good health. Specimen: naive CD4+ T cells sorted from blood. Indicated subset: CD45RA+ positively selected.

The CDR3 spells CASSEVYEQYF. For the CDR3, the DNA is TGTGCCAGCAGTGAGGTCTACGAGCAGTACTTC. The chain couples TRBV2 to TRBJ2-5; no clear D. The J call may be faulty, since TRBJ2-7 better matches the DNA end. In germline, CDR1 is SNHLY, CDR2 FYNNEI. The CDR3 consists of 11 residues.